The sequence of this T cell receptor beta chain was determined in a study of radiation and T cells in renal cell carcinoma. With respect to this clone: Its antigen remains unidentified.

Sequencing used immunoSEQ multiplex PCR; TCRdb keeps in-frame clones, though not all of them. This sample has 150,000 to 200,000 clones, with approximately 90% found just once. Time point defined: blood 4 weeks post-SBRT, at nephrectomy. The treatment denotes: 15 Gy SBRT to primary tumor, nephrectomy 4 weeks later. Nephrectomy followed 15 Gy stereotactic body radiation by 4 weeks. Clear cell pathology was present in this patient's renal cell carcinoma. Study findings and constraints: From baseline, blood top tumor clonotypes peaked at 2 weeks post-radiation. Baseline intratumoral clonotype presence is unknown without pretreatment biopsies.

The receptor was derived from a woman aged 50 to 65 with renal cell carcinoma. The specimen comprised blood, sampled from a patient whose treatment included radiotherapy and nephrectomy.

The CDR3 region is CASRQSDRGYYGYTF. As DNA, the CDR3 is TGTGCCAGCAGGCAAAGCGACAGGGGGTACTATGGCTACACCTTC. The gene calls are TRBV5-4 and TRBJ1-2, with TRBD1 matching 9 bases. This CDR3 has 15 amino acids. The ends lost 5 bases at V and 3 bases at J; junction bases unmatched: 8. Germline-derived CDR1 and CDR2 are SGHNT and YYREEE (reference sequence).